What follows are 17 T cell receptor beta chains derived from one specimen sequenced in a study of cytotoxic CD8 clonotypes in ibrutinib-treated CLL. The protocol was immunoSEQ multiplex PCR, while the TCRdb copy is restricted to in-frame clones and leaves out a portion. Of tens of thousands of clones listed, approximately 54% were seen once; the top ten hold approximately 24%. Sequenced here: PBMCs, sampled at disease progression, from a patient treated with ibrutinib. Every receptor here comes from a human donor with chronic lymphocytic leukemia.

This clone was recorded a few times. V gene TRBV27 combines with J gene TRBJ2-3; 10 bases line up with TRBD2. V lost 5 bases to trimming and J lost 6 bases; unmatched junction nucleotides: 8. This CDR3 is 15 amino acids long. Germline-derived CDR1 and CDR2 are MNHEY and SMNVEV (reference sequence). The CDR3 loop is CASSQLAGSRDTQYF. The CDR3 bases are TGTGCCAGCAGTCAACTAGCGGGGAGCCGTGATACGCAGTATTTT.

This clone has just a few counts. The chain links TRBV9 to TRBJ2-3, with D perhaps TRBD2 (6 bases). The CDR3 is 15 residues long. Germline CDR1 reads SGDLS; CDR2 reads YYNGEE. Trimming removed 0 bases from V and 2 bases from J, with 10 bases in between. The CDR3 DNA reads TGTGCCAGCAGCGTAGCGGGGGTGGACACAGATACGCAGTATTTT. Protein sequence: CASSVAGVDTDTQYF.

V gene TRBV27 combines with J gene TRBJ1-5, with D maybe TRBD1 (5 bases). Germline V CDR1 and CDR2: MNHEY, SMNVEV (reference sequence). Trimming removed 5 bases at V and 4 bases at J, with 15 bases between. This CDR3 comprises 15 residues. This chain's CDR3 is CASSPRQGGNQPQHF. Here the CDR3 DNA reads TGTGCCAGCAGTCCCCGCCAGGGAGGGAATCAGCCCCAGCATTTT.

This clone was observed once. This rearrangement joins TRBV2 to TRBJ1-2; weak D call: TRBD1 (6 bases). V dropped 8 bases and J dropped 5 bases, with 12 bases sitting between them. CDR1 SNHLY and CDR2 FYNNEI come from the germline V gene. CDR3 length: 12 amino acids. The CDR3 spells CASETGNYGYTF. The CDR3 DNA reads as TGTGCCAGCGAAACAGGGAATTATGGCTACACCTTC.

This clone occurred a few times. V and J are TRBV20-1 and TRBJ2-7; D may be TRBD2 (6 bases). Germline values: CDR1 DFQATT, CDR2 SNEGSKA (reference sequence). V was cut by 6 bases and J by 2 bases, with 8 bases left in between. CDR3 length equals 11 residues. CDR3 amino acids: CSAGGTYEQYF. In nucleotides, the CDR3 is TGCAGTGCGGGAGGAACCTACGAGCAGTACTTC.

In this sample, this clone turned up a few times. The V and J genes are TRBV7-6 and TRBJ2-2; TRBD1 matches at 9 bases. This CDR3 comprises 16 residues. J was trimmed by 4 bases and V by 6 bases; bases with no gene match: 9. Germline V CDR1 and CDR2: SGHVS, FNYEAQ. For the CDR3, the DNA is TGTGCCAGCAGAGGCTTTGGACAGGGGCGCACCGGGGAGCTGTTTTTT. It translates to CASRGFGQGRTGELFF.

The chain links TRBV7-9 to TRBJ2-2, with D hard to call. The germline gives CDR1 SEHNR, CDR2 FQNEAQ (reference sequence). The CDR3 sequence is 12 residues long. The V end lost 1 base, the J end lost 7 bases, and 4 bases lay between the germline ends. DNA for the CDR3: TGTGCCAGCAGCTTAGAGGGCGGGGAGCTGTTTTTT. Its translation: CASSLEGGELFF.

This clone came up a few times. CDR3 bases: TGTGCCAGCAGCTTAGGGGGCAGTTTCTATGGCTACACCTTC. This sequence encodes CASSLGGSFYGYTF. The gene calls are TRBV7-6 and TRBJ1-2; D perhaps matches TRBD1 (5 bases). CDR3 size: 14 residues. Germline V gene sequence: CDR1 SGHVS, CDR2 FNYEAQ. Deletions cut 1 base from V and 4 bases from J, with 10 bases between.

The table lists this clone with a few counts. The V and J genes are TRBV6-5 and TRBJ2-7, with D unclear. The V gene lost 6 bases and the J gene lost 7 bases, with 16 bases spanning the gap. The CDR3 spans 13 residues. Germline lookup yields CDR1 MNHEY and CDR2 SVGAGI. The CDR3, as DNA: TGTGCCAGCAGCCTCCAGTTAGTGGGTGAGCAGTACTTC. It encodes CASSLQLVGEQYF.

The CDR3 reads CASSVGPSAFSYNEQFF. The CDR3 nucleotides are TGTGCCAGCAGCGTAGGGCCGTCGGCCTTTTCCTACAATGAGCAGTTCTTC. This chain connects TRBV9 to TRBJ2-1; D remains unclear. CDR3 length: 17 amino acids. Trimming removed 0 bases from V and 1 base from J, with 14 bases in between. Germline-derived CDR1 and CDR2 are SGDLS and YYNGEE.

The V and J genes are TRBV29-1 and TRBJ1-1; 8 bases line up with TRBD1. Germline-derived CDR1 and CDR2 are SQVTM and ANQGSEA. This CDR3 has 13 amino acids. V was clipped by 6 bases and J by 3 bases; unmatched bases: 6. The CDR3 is CSVDRGGDTEAFF. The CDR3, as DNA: TGCAGCGTCGACAGGGGTGGTGACACTGAAGCTTTCTTT. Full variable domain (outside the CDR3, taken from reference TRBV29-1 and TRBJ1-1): SAVISQKPSRDICQRGTSLTIQCQVDSQVTMMFWYRQQPGQSLTLIATANQGSEATYESGFVIDKFPISRPNLTFSTLTVSNMSPEDSSIYLCSVDRGGDTEAFFGQGTRLTVV.

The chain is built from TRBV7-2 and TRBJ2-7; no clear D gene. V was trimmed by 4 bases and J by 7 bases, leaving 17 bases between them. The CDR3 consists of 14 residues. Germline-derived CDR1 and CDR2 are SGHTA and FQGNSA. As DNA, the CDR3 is TGTGCCAGCAGCTCGGACGGTCTCCTACGGGAGCAGTACTTC. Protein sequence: CASSSDGLLREQYF.

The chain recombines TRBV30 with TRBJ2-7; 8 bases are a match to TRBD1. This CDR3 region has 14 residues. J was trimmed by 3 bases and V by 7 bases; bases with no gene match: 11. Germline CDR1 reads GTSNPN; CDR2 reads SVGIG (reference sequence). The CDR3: CALRAGGPFYEQYF. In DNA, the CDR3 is TGTGCCTTAAGGGCAGGGGGCCCCTTCTACGAGCAGTACTTC.

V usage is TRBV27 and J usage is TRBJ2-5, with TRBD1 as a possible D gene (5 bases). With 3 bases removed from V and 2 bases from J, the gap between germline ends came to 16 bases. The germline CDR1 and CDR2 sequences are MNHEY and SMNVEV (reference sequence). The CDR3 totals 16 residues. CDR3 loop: CASSFRRAHTQETQYF. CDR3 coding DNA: TGTGCCAGCAGTTTTCGCAGGGCCCATACTCAAGAGACCCAGTACTTC.

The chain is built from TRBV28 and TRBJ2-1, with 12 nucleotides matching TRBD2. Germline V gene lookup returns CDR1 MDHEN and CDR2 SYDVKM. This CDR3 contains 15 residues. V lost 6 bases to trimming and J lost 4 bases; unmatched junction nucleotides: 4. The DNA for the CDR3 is TGTGCCAGCAGCCAACTAGCGGGGGGTTACAATGAGCAGTTCTTC. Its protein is CASSQLAGGYNEQFF. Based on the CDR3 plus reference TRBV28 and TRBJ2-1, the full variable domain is DVKVTQSSRYLVKRTGEKVFLECVQDMDHENMFWYRQDPGLGLRLIYFSYDVKMKEKGDIPEGYSVSREKKERFSLILESASTNQTSMYLCASSQLAGGYNEQFFGPGTRLTVL.

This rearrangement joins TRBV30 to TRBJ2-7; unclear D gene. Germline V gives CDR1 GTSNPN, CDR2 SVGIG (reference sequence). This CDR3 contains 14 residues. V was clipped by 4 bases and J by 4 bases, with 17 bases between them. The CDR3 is CAWTKTLHQYEQYF. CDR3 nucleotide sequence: TGTGCCTGGACTAAGACTCTACACCAGTACGAGCAGTACTTC.

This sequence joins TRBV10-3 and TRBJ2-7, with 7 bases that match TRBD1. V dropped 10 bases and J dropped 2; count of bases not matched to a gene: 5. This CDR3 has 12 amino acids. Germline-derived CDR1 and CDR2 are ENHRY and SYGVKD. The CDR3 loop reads CATGDRPYEQYF. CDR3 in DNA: TGTGCCACCGGGGACAGACCCTACGAGCAGTACTTC.